This record covers a single T cell receptor (beta chain). Its antigen is not known. The data stem from a study of T cell repertoires in cytomegalovirus infection. On the study more broadly: Epitope selection comprised recently identified HLA-C-restricted CMV epitopes and well-studied HLA-B-restricted CMV epitopes. Carrying CMV and the relevant HLA type showed in public TCR beta signatures. The study, taken as a whole, reports: It was HLA-C-restricted CMV-specific TCR beta clonotypes that dominated the response ex vivo. People with CMV and the relevant HLA were identified by cumulative public TCR beta family frequency.

Via MiXCR, TCRdb re-called the reads, giving one row per CDR3 protein. Here the sample spans around 750,000 distinct CDR3 sequences, 30% to 35% being singletons. V gave up 5 bases and J gave up 5 bases, with 13 bases separating them. Per germline, CDR1 MNHEY and CDR2 SVGEGT. CDR3 length: 13 residues. This chain uses TRBV6-2 or TRBV6-3 with TRBJ2-7; D gene ambiguous. The sequence was collected from a human donor in good health (CMV status not recorded). Some clones in this sample may be carry-over from other donors' samples. Sample: cultured CD8+ T cells from PBMCs, taken from culture after CMV antigen stimulation. Here the CDR3 DNA reads TGTGCCAGCAGTCCCCCCGTCGGACACGAGCAGTACGTC. Translated: CASSPPVGHEQYV.